These 30 T cell receptor beta chains came from one sample sequenced in a study of blood T cell repertoires in COVID-19. TCRdb's table, derived via immunoSEQ multiplex PCR, lists solely in-frame clones and lacks some. This table has about 280,000 clones, around 90% appearing once. Sequencing used PBMCs or T cells enriched from blood (not recorded which). These receptors originate from a woman aged 25 to 39 with acute COVID-19.

The rearrangement links TRBV15 to TRBJ2-7, with a weak D call TRBD1 (6 bases). CDR3 length: 13 residues. Looked up from germline, CDR1 is LNHNV and CDR2 is YYDKDF (reference sequence). V shed 6 bases and J shed 1 base, with 10 bases lying between them. As DNA, the CDR3 is TGTGCCACCAGAGGCCAGGGGTCCTACGAGCAGTACTTC. It encodes CATRGQGSYEQYF.

J is TRBJ2-2 and V is TRBV6-4, with 9 bases lining up with TRBD2. V was clipped by 8 bases and J by 5 bases; unmatched bases: 3. This CDR3 region has 13 residues. Germline CDR1 is MRHNA and CDR2 is SNTAGT. CDR3 protein: CASLAGVTGELFF. For the CDR3, the DNA is TGTGCCAGCTTAGCGGGAGTAACCGGGGAGCTGTTTTTT.

This chain uses TRBV2 with TRBJ1-1; 12 positions match TRBD1. V was pared by 6 bases and J by 11 bases, with 7 bases of the junction left unmatched. The CDR3 is made up of 13 amino acids. Germline lookup yields CDR1 SNHLY and CDR2 FYNNEI. The CDR3, as DNA: TGTGCCAGCAGGTTGGGACAGGGGGCATGGGCTTTCTTT. Protein: CASRLGQGAWAFF. Looking up the rest from reference TRBV2 and TRBJ1-1 gives the full variable domain: EPEVTQTPSHQVTQMGQEVILRCVPISNHLYFYWYRQILGQKVEFLVSFYNNEISEKSEIFDDQFSVERPDGSNFTLKIRSTKLEDSAMYFCASRLGQGAWAFFGQGTRLTVV.

This chain connects TRBV18 to TRBJ2-4; a possible D gene is TRBD2 (5 bases). Germline V CDR1 and CDR2: KGHSH, LQKENI. V gave up 2 bases and J gave up 5 bases, with 10 bases separating them. The CDR3 contains 14 residues. The CDR3 DNA is TGTGCCAGCTCACCATTAGCCGGGGAAAACATTCAGTACTTC. It encodes CASSPLAGENIQYF.

The chain employs TRBV5-7 and TRBJ2-7; tentative D call: TRBD2 (7 bases). TRBV5-7 is known as an ORF, though its function is uncertain. The CDR3 has 15 residues. V was clipped by 6 bases and J by 7 bases, with 23 bases between them. The CDR3 DNA reads as TGTGCCAGCATCCTAACTACAGGGCGGGGGTGTGAGCAGTACTTC. Protein sequence: CASILTTGRGCEQYF.

The chain couples TRBV5-4 to TRBJ2-6; 9 positions match TRBD1. The CDR3 totals 19 residues. CDR1 SGHNT and CDR2 YYREEE come from the germline V gene (reference sequence). The junction had 10 bases not matched to a gene; V was cut back by 3 bases and J by 0 bases. CDR3 in amino acids: CASSSKPGQGLSGANVLTF. In DNA form, the CDR3 reads TGTGCCAGCAGCTCGAAACCGGGACAGGGCCTCTCTGGGGCCAACGTCCTGACTTTC.

About this clone itself: A read error may produce the germline difference seen at one junction end. The V gene is TRBV15, the J gene TRBJ2-6; D unresolved. Germline CDR1 LNHNV, CDR2 YYDKDF (reference sequence). The CDR3 covers 20 residues. The CDR3 region has the DNA TGTGCGACCAGCAGAGAACCGTCTTCGTGGGCCGGCTCTGGGGCCAACGTCCTGACTTTC. The encoded protein is CATSREPSSWAGSGANVLTF. Supplemented by reference TRBV15 and TRBJ2-6, the full variable domain reads DAMVIQNPRYQVTQFGKPVTLSCSQTLNHNVMYWYQQKSSQAPKLLFHYYDKDFNNEADTPDNFQSRRPNTSFCFLDIRSPGLGDTAMYLCATSREPSSWAGSGANVLTFGAGSRLTVL.

This clone has more than one count but fewer than ten. The rearrangement links TRBV6-5 to TRBJ2-7; D might be TRBD2 (5 bases). The CDR3 spans 12 residues. Germline V gene sequence: CDR1 MNHEY, CDR2 SVGAGI. Trimming stripped 8 bases from V and 6 bases from J, with 14 bases between. This CDR3 reads CASGSRGVEQYF. In DNA form, the CDR3 reads TGTGCCAGCGGGAGCCGGGGAGTCGAGCAGTACTTC.

The chain couples TRBV19 to TRBJ1-1, with D tentatively TRBD1 (6 bases). The length of the CDR3 is 15 residues. V gave up 5 bases and J gave up 0 bases, with 13 bases separating them. CDR1 LNHDA and CDR2 SQIVND come from the germline V gene (reference sequence). This CDR3 is CASSSIRGMNTEAFF. As DNA, the CDR3 is TGTGCCAGTAGTTCCATCAGGGGCATGAACACTGAAGCTTTCTTT.

CDR3 amino acids: CASSLAPGNNSPLHF. CDR3 coding DNA: TGTGCCAGCAGCTTGGCTCCAGGGAATAATTCACCCCTCCACTTT. V and J are TRBV5-6 and TRBJ1-6, with D possibly being TRBD1 (5 bases). This CDR3 is built from 15 residues. Trimming took off 0 bases at V and 5 bases at J, with 9 bases between the two ends. Germline V gene data show CDR1 as SGHDT and CDR2 as YYEEEE.

This clone has only one observation. This rearrangement joins TRBV24-1 to TRBJ2-7; TRBD1 matches 7 bases. CDR3 size: 14 residues. The germline V gene encodes CDR1 KGHDR and CDR2 SFDVKD. Trimming took 4 bases from V and 2 from J; bases not matched to a gene: 4. The CDR3 DNA sequence: TGTGCCACCAGTGACGGGACAGAAACCTACGAGCAGTACTTC. Its translation is CATSDGTETYEQYF.

The chain employs TRBV18 and TRBJ1-2, with D maybe TRBD1 (5 bases). CDR3 length: 13 residues. The V end lost 2 bases, the J end lost 7 bases, and 11 bases lay between the germline ends. CDR1 and CDR2 from the germline V gene are KGHSH and LQKENI. The CDR3 reads CASSPDQGIGYTF. The CDR3 coding sequence is TGTGCCAGCTCACCAGACCAGGGCATTGGCTACACCTTC.

The rearrangement uses TRBV4-2 and TRBJ2-1; 14 bases line up with TRBD2. The CDR3 runs 20 residues. The V gene's germline CDR1 is LGHNA and CDR2 YNFKEQ. Trimming cost V 2 bases and J 5 bases; bases outside gene matches: 14. CDR3: CASSQPPGTATSGRDNEQFF. CDR3 sequence (DNA): TGTGCCAGCAGCCAACCCCCCGGGACGGCGACTAGCGGGAGGGACAATGAGCAGTTCTTC.

The chain combines TRBV6-6 with TRBJ1-3; D call uncertain. CDR1 and CDR2 (germline): MNHNY, SVGAGI (reference sequence). The CDR3 has 14 residues. Trimming pared 5 bases from V and 4 bases from J, leaving 12 bases between. The CDR3 DNA reads TGTGCCAGCAGTCGAGACTCCGGCGGAAACACCATATATTTT. This gives the protein CASSRDSGGNTIYF.

This chain joins TRBV2 and TRBJ1-4; a possible D gene is TRBD1 (5 bases). The length of the CDR3 is 14 residues. Germline V lookup: CDR1 SNHLY, CDR2 FYNNEI. V was clipped by 7 bases and J by 3 bases, with 12 bases between them. CDR3 residues: CASTVRGSNEKLFF. CDR3 coding DNA: TGTGCCAGCACCGTAAGGGGTTCTAATGAAAAACTGTTTTTT.

The CDR3 DNA sequence: TGTGCCAGTAGTACCTGGGACAGGGGCATGAACACTGAAGCTTTCTTT. Amino acids: CASSTWDRGMNTEAFF. The chain employs TRBV19 and TRBJ1-1, with 10 bases matching TRBD1. The length of the CDR3 is 16 residues. The V segment lost 4 bases and the J segment 0 bases; nucleotides outside the gene matches: 5. The germline CDR1 and CDR2 sequences are LNHDA and SQIVND (reference sequence).

A word on this clone: Other nucleotide sequences from this sample produce the same CDR3. J is TRBJ1-1 and V is TRBV19; no clear D. The CDR3 sequence is 12 residues long. The V end was cut by 5 bases, the J end by 0 bases, with 4 bases between. The germline gives CDR1 LNHDA, CDR2 SQIVND (reference sequence). CDR3 nucleotide sequence: TGTGCCAGTAGTCGGGTGAACACTGAAGCTTTCTTT. Translated: CASSRVNTEAFF.

This chain uses TRBV19 with TRBJ1-5; 7 bases are a match to TRBD1. V gave up 7 bases and J gave up 0 bases; unmatched junction bases: 6. Germline V CDR1 and CDR2: LNHDA, SQIVND (reference sequence). CDR3 size: 15 residues. As DNA, the CDR3 is TGTGCCAGTACCAGCTCAGGGGGTAGCAATCAGCCCCAGCATTTT. It encodes CASTSSGGSNQPQHF.

This sequence joins TRBV7-9 and TRBJ2-2; no clear D gene. With 4 bases removed from V and 3 bases from J, the gap between germline ends came to 21 bases. Germline CDR1 reads SEHNR; CDR2 reads FQNEAQ (reference sequence). The CDR3 is 18 amino acids. Written as DNA, the CDR3 is TGTGCCAGCAGCTCACCATCGCGGTTGGCGTCAGACACCGGGGAGCTGTTTTTT. It translates to CASSSPSRLASDTGELFF.

The chain combines TRBV9 with TRBJ2-3; no clear D. CDR3 length: 13 amino acids. CDR1 and CDR2 from the germline V gene are SGDLS and YYNGEE. Trimming cost V 3 bases and J 0 bases, with 5 bases left between them. CDR3 in DNA: TGTGCCAGCAGCGCCTACAGCACAGATACGCAGTATTTT. This codes for CASSAYSTDTQYF.

The chain couples TRBV4-3 to TRBJ2-7, with TRBD2 matching 7 bases. Trimming at V came to 1 base and at J to 6 bases, leaving 6 bases not matched to a gene. CDR3 length: 14 residues. Germline CDR1 is LGHNA and CDR2 is YSLEER. The CDR3 region is CASSQGSGISEQYF. CDR3 nucleotides: TGCGCCAGCAGCCAAGGAAGCGGGATCTCCGAGCAGTACTTC.

V gene TRBV18 combines with J gene TRBJ2-1, with 8 bases lining up with TRBD2. Trimming removed 4 bases from V and 7 bases from J; junction bases left unmatched: 6. Germline CDR1 is KGHSH and CDR2 is LQKENI. The CDR3 runs 14 residues. As DNA, the CDR3 is TGTGCCAGCTCACAAGCGGGAGATAGTAATGAGCAGTTCTTC. This codes for CASSQAGDSNEQFF.

The rearrangement uses TRBV2 and TRBJ1-1; D not resolved. This CDR3 contains 11 residues. Germline values: CDR1 SNHLY, CDR2 FYNNEI. The V gene lost 6 bases and the J gene lost 6 bases, with 8 bases spanning the gap. CDR3 region: CASRRAAEAFF. The CDR3, as DNA: TGTGCCAGCAGGCGGGCAGCTGAAGCTTTCTTT.

This chain connects TRBV28 to TRBJ1-5; D is ambiguous. The CDR3 covers 14 residues. V lost 2 bases to trimming and J lost 4 bases, with 9 bases between them. The germline V gene encodes CDR1 MDHEN and CDR2 SYDVKM. CDR3 protein: CASSLGQENQPQHF. CDR3 nucleotides: TGTGCCAGCAGTTTAGGGCAAGAAAATCAGCCCCAGCATTTT. The variable domain in full, with the rest retrieved from reference TRBV28 and TRBJ1-5, is DVKVTQSSRYLVKRTGEKVFLECVQDMDHENMFWYRQDPGLGLRLIYFSYDVKMKEKGDIPEGYSVSREKKERFSLILESASTNQTSMYLCASSLGQENQPQHFGDGTRLSIL.

The chain carries TRBV7-2 and TRBJ2-3, with 9 bases lining up with TRBD1. The J segment lost 6 bases and the V segment lost 1 base, leaving 5 bases of the junction unmatched. The CDR3 has 15 residues. Germline V CDR1 and CDR2: SGHTA, FQGNSA. The CDR3 sequence is CASSLGDREADTQYF. For the CDR3, the DNA is TGTGCCAGCAGCTTAGGGGACAGGGAAGCCGATACGCAGTATTTT.

The chain couples TRBV5-1 to TRBJ2-7; 10 positions match TRBD2. Germline V CDR1 and CDR2: SGHRS, YFSETQ. V lost 1 base to trimming and J lost 2 bases; unmatched junction nucleotides: 6. The CDR3 covers 16 residues. DNA for the CDR3: TGCGCCAGCAGCTTGATCCCTAGCGGGAGCGCCTACGAGCAGTACTTC. It translates to CASSLIPSGSAYEQYF.

The CDR3 sequence is CASSQQGDYGYTF. Here the CDR3 DNA reads TGTGCCAGCAGCCAACAGGGGGACTATGGCTACACCTTC. The chain combines TRBV11-1 with TRBJ1-2; TRBD1 matches at 8 bases. The junction had 2 bases not matched to a gene; V was cut back by 5 bases and J by 3 bases. Germline V gives CDR1 SGHAT, CDR2 FQDESV (reference sequence). This CDR3 has 13 residues.

This chain links TRBV4-1 with TRBJ2-2; D is perhaps TRBD1 (6 bases). The CDR3 is made up of 15 amino acids. Germline assignment: CDR1 MGHRA and CDR2 YSYEKL. V lost 0 bases and J 2 bases, leaving 7 bases between the germline ends. The CDR3: CASSQEDSNTGELFF. CDR3 sequence (DNA): TGCGCCAGCAGCCAAGAGGACAGTAACACCGGGGAGCTGTTTTTT.

The chain recombines TRBV29-1 with TRBJ2-7; 9 bases fit TRBD1. V shed 6 bases, J shed 2 bases, and the junction held 8 bases outside the gene matches. The CDR3 has 14 amino acids. Germline assignment: CDR1 SQVTM and CDR2 ANQGSEA. CDR3 loop: CSVSRTGEPYEQYF. The CDR3 nucleotides are TGCAGCGTCTCAAGGACAGGGGAACCCTACGAGCAGTACTTC.

The chain couples TRBV27 to TRBJ2-6; D is unresolved. The germline V gene encodes CDR1 MNHEY and CDR2 SMNVEV (reference sequence). CDR3 length: 17 amino acids. The V end was cut by 3 bases, the J end by 2 bases, with 14 bases between. This CDR3 reads CASSFSTGEPGANVLTF. CDR3 nucleotides: TGTGCCAGCAGTTTTAGTACCGGAGAACCTGGGGCCAACGTCCTGACTTTC.